These T cell receptor beta chains were read from a single sample in a study of T cell repertoires in cytomegalovirus infection. TCRdb processed the reads anew with MiXCR; each CDR3 protein has one entry. The sample lists roughly 45,000 distinct CDR3 sequences; 20% to 25% were seen once. Which antigens these TCRs recognize remains unknown. The sample here was CD8+ T cells from cultured PBMCs, taken from culture after CMV antigen stimulation. Receptors were obtained from a human donor in good health (CMV status not recorded). Some clones in this sample may be carry-over from other donors' samples. The CDR3 runs from the conserved cysteine through the conserved F or W. D genes are given only for firm matches. A clone size is listed for some rows: how often the clone was seen (once, few, many), or a class if it is expanded.

D gene | J gene | V gene | clone size | CDR3 protein | CDR3 DNA
NA | TRBJ2-1 | TRBV27 | few | CASTLLGADYNEQFF | TGTGCCAGCACCCTTCTTGGGGCCGACTACAATGAGCAGTTCTTC
NA | TRBJ2-2 | TRBV7-9 | few | CASTAQGLDTGELFF | TGTGCCAGCACCGCCCAGGGATTGGACACCGGGGAGCTGTTTTTT
TRBD2 | TRBJ2-7 | TRBV7-8 | few | CASSSSGSQNVNEQYF | TGTGCCAGCAGCTCTAGCGGGAGTCAGAATGTTAACGAGCAGTACTTC
TRBD1 | TRBJ2-1 | TRBV11-2 | NA | CASSSGQAFSYNEQFF | TGTGCCAGCAGCTCGGGACAGGCCTTCTCCTACAATGAGCAGTTCTTC
TRBD2 | TRBJ2-2 | TRBV4-1 | few | CASTSSGTQGTGELFF | TGCGCCAGCACCTCTAGCGGGACCCAGGGGACCGGGGAGCTGTTTTTT
NA | TRBJ2-5 | TRBV12-3/TRBV12-4 | few | CASSFPYGGPETQYF | TGTGCCAGCAGTTTCCCCTACGGGGGACCGGAGACCCAGTACTTC
NA | TRBJ2-3 | TRBV4-1 | NA | CASSQGGTLTDTQYF | TGCGCCAGCAGCCAAGGGGGAACTCTCACAGATACGCAGTATTTT
NA | TRBJ2-1 | TRBV5-4 | NA | CASSQRLVSYNEQFF | TGTGCCAGCAGCCAAAGACTAGTTTCCTACAATGAGCAGTTCTTC
TRBD2 | TRBJ2-1 | TRBV6-5 | NA | CASSYSGRVHDEQFF | TGTGCCAGCAGTTATAGCGGGAGGGTCCACGATGAGCAGTTCTTC
TRBD1 | TRBJ1-2 | TRBV28 | few | CASSLWGGGTYGYTF | TGTGCCAGCAGTTTATGGGGAGGGGGCACCTATGGCTACACCTTC
TRBD2 | TRBJ2-1 | TRBV6-2/TRBV6-3 | NA | CASSYSPEGLAGNRDEQFF | TGTGCCAGCAGTTACTCTCCCGAGGGACTAGCGGGAAACAGGGATGAGCAGTTCTTC
TRBD2 | TRBJ2-7 | TRBV27 | NA | CASSPSGSEYEQYF | TGTGCCAGCAGCCCTAGCGGGAGTGAATACGAGCAGTACTTC
NA | TRBJ2-7 | TRBV6-8 | few | CASSYSVNYEQYF | TGTGCCAGCAGTTACTCCGTCAACTACGAGCAGTACTTC
NA | TRBJ2-1 | TRBV5-1 | few | CASSLSRGVSYNEQFF | TGCGCCAGCAGCTTGAGCCGTGGGGTCTCCTACAATGAGCAGTTCTTC
TRBD1 | TRBJ2-1 | TRBV6-5 | few | CASRASGGYNEQFF | TGTGCCAGCAGAGCCTCAGGGGGCTACAATGAGCAGTTCTTC
NA | TRBJ1-5 | TRBV28 | NA | CASGPHRDQPQHF | TGTGCCAGCGGACCCCACAGGGATCAGCCCCAGCATTTT
NA | TRBJ2-7 | TRBV28 | NA | CASSLGTPYYEQYF | TGTGCCAGCAGTTTAGGGACACCTTACTACGAGCAGTACTTC
NA | TRBJ2-5 | TRBV7-9 | few | CASSLGNLLETQYF | TGTGCCAGCAGCTTAGGGAACTTACTGGAGACCCAGTACTTC
TRBD1 | TRBJ2-7 | TRBV24-1 | NA | CATSARDRDPYEQYF | TGTGCCACCAGTGCGAGGGACAGGGACCCCTACGAGCAGTACTTC
NA | TRBJ1-2 | TRBV5-6 | NA | CASSLSADGYTF | TGTGCCAGCAGCCTGTCTGCAGATGGCTACACCTTC
NA | TRBJ1-5 | TRBV5-6 | NA | CASSLGGGGGNQPQHF | TGTGCCAGCAGCTTGGGGGGAGGGGGGGGCAATCAGCCCCAGCATTTT
NA | TRBJ2-1 | TRBV6-5 | NA | CASSSGQLNEQFF | TGTGCCAGCAGTTCAGGACAACTCAATGAGCAGTTCTTC
NA | TRBJ1-1 | TRBV19 | NA | CASSIKDKNTEAFF | TGTGCCAGTAGTATTAAGGACAAGAACACTGAAGCTTTCTTT
TRBD1 | TRBJ1-1 | TRBV4-3 | NA | CASSQVDGTGDENKAFF | TGCGCCAGCAGCCAAGTTGACGGGACAGGGGACGAGAATAAAGCTTTCTTT
NA | TRBJ2-5 | TRBV19 | NA | CASSIDLVAREETQYF | TGTGCCAGTAGTATAGATCTAGTAGCGAGAGAAGAGACCCAGTACTTC
TRBD2 | TRBJ2-6 | TRBV9 | few | CASRSTSGADSGANVLTF | TGTGCCAGCAGGTCCACTAGCGGGGCCGACTCTGGGGCCAACGTCCTGACTTTC
NA | TRBJ1-1 | TRBV6-2/TRBV6-3 | NA | CASSNGRGTEAFF | TGTGCCAGCAGCAACGGCAGAGGCACTGAAGCTTTCTTT
NA | TRBJ2-7 | TRBV7-8 | NA | CASSYSSPSYEQYF | TGTGCCAGCAGTTACTCGAGTCCGTCCTACGAGCAGTACTTC
TRBD1 | TRBJ2-1 | TRBV20-1 | many | CSAHPPDRVNYNEQFF | TGCAGTGCCCACCCCCCGGACAGGGTGAACTACAATGAGCAGTTCTTC